This TCR beta chain was sequenced in a study of blood T cell repertoires in COVID-19. Repertoires were generated with immunoSEQ multiplex PCR, while TCRdb's copy carries only in-frame clones and drops some. The sample yields 360,000 or so clones, around 90% seen once. The CDR3 totals 19 residues. Trimming removed 1 base from V and 4 bases from J; junction bases left unmatched: 8. Germline CDR1 reads LGHNA; CDR2 reads YNFKEQ. The chain recombines TRBV4-2 with TRBJ2-4; 15 bases line up with TRBD2. The sample taken for sequencing was peripheral blood. The TCR sequence derives from a man between 18 and 35 years old with active or convalescent COVID-19. CDR3 DNA: TGTGCCAGCAGCCAAGCCGAGGGACTAGCGGGGGGAGAGAAAAACATTCAGTACTTC. The encoded protein is CASSQAEGLAGGEKNIQYF.